The next 23 T cell receptor beta chains were all read from a single sample in a study of blood T cell repertoires in COVID-19. The assay was immunoSEQ multiplex PCR, and TCRdb's table has in-frame clones only and misses some. The sample gives about 430,000 clones, nearly 90% of which show up once; approximately 1.3% is in the top ten. Input material: PBMCs or T cells enriched from blood (not recorded which). Source of these receptors: a woman younger than 35 who had been exposed to COVID-19.

The sample holds one count of this clone. The chain links TRBV3-1 (or the pseudogene TRBV3-2) to TRBJ2-5, with 8 bases that match TRBD2. Germline V CDR1 and CDR2: LGHDT, YNNKEL (reference sequence). After removal of 1 base from V and 3 bases from J, the junction contained 13 bases not matched to a gene. The CDR3 has 18 residues. CDR3 protein: CASSQAFSAGDGEETQYF. The CDR3, as DNA: TGTGCCAGCAGCCAAGCTTTTTCAGCGGGGGACGGCGAAGAGACCCAGTACTTC.

This clone was recorded only once. This chain joins TRBV27 and TRBJ2-1; 9 nucleotides match TRBD2. This CDR3 contains 17 residues. CDR1 MNHEY and CDR2 SMNVEV come from the germline V gene (reference sequence). Germline trimming cut 5 bases from V and 1 base from J; bases unmatched to any gene: 9. CDR3 residues: CASSPGASGNSYNEQFF. For the CDR3, the DNA is TGTGCCAGCAGTCCAGGGGCTAGCGGGAATTCCTACAATGAGCAGTTCTTC.

This sequence joins TRBV5-4 and TRBJ2-7, with 15 bases lining up with TRBD2. CDR1 is SGHNT, CDR2 YYREEE, per germline (reference sequence). The CDR3 length is 15 residues. With 3 bases clipped from V and 6 bases from J, the junction kept 4 bases outside the gene matches. The CDR3 here is CASSSGLAGGREQYF. DNA for the CDR3: TGTGCCAGCAGCTCGGGACTAGCGGGAGGTCGCGAGCAGTACTTC. The whole variable domain, remainder taken from reference TRBV5-4 and TRBJ2-7, is ETGVTQSPTHLIKTRGQQVTLRCSSQSGHNTVSWYQQALGQGPQFIFQYYREEENGRGNFPPRFSGLQFPNYSSELNVNALELDDSALYLCASSSGLAGGREQYFGPGTRLTVT.

This chain links TRBV18 with TRBJ1-1; no clear D. V lost 3 bases and J 7 bases, leaving 12 bases between the germline ends. Germline V gives CDR1 KGHSH, CDR2 LQKENI. This CDR3 spans 13 amino acids. This CDR3 reads CASSPPSSGEAFF. CDR3 coding DNA: TGTGCCAGCTCACCGCCCAGTTCGGGTGAAGCTTTCTTT. The full variable domain, with the rest looked up from reference TRBV18 and TRBJ1-1, is NAGVMQNPRHLVRRRGQEARLRCSPMKGHSHVYWYRQLPEEGLKFMVYLQKENIIDESGMPKERFSAEFPKEGPSILRIQQVVRGDSAAYFCASSPPSSGEAFFGQGTRLTVV.

V is TRBV7-5 and J is TRBJ1-4. TRBV7-5 is termed a pseudogene. The CDR3 length is 13 residues. CDR3 bases: TGTGCCACAAAGCGGGGGATTAATGAAAAACTGTTTTTT. Translated, it gives CATKRGINEKLFF.

Written as DNA, the CDR3 is TGTGCCAGCAGTCCGATCCGGGACAGGGGATGGTATGGCTACACCTTC. It translates to CASSPIRDRGWYGYTF. The chain employs TRBV28 and TRBJ1-2, with 10 bases matching TRBD1. This CDR3 has 16 residues. V lost 5 bases and J lost 5; bases outside the gene matches: 11. CDR1 and CDR2 (germline): MDHEN, SYDVKM.

This chain uses TRBV5-1 with TRBJ2-5; D is unclear. CDR1 SGHRS and CDR2 YFSETQ come from the germline V gene. Deletions cut 0 bases from V and 3 bases from J, with 12 bases between. The CDR3 spans 15 residues. The CDR3 loop is CASSLVSRSKETQYF. The CDR3 region has the DNA TGCGCCAGCAGCTTGGTCTCTCGGAGCAAAGAGACCCAGTACTTC.

This clone appeared once. This chain links TRBV7-8 with TRBJ1-1, with TRBD1 matching over 7 bases. CDR1 and CDR2 (germline): SGHVS, FQNEAQ. This CDR3 spans 16 amino acids. Trimming took 2 bases from V and 6 from J; bases not matched to a gene: 12. The CDR3 here is CASSLSWGTVRSEAFF. CDR3 bases: TGTGCCAGCAGCTTAAGCTGGGGGACAGTTCGCTCTGAAGCTTTCTTT. The entire variable domain, with the rest obtained from reference TRBV7-8 and TRBJ1-1, is as follows: GAGVSQSPRYKVAKRGQDVALRCDPISGHVSLFWYQQALGQGPEFLTYFQNEAQLDKSGLPSDRFFAERPEGSVSTLKIQRTQQEDSAVYLCASSLSWGTVRSEAFFGQGTRLTVV.

J is TRBJ1-5 and V is TRBV4-3; D is unresolved. Trimming removed 2 bases from V and 2 bases from J, with 19 bases in between. The CDR3 contains 18 residues. Germline CDR1 is LGHNA and CDR2 is YSLEER. CDR3 sequence reads: CASSQKNRHLGGNQPQHF. CDR3 DNA: TGCGCCAGCAGCCAAAAGAATCGACACCTCGGGGGCAATCAGCCCCAGCATTTT.

The gene calls are TRBV3-1 (or the pseudogene TRBV3-2) and TRBJ2-3; a weak D match, TRBD1 (5 bases). The V gene's germline CDR1 is LGHDT and CDR2 YNNKEL (reference sequence). Trimming cost V 2 bases and J 0 bases, with 9 bases left between them. This CDR3 region has 15 residues. CDR3 DNA: TGTGCCAGCAGCCAACCGGACATGAGCACAGATACGCAGTATTTT. Its protein is CASSQPDMSTDTQYF.

The V and J genes are TRBV29-1 and TRBJ1-1; TRBD1 matches 8 bases. The CDR3 covers 15 residues. Per the germline V gene, CDR1 is SQVTM and CDR2 is ANQGSEA. J gave up 0 bases and V 0 bases, and 3 bases lay outside the gene matches. CDR3 sequence (DNA): TGCAGCGTTGAAGACCAGGGGGCTTTGAACACTGAAGCTTTCTTT. It yields the protein CSVEDQGALNTEAFF.

This rearrangement joins TRBV11-3 to TRBJ2-6; D is undetermined. This CDR3 is 14 amino acids long. The V gene lost 0 bases and the J gene lost 4 bases, with 4 bases spanning the gap. Germline V gene sequence: CDR1 SGHNT, CDR2 YENEEA. The CDR3 region is CASSLDSGANVLTF. The CDR3 bases are TGTGCCAGCAGCTTAGATTCGGGGGCCAACGTCCTGACTTTC.

The chain carries TRBV20-1 and TRBJ2-3, with D perhaps matching TRBD1 (7 bases). Germline loops: CDR1 DFQATT, CDR2 SNEGSKA (reference sequence). The ends were cut back, 3 bases at V and 1 base at J, with 14 bases in the middle. CDR3 size: 15 residues. The CDR3 sequence is CSASAGTVGTDTQYF. The CDR3 DNA sequence: TGCAGTGCTAGTGCGGGGACAGTGGGCACAGATACGCAGTATTTT.

The CDR3: CASTAGTNSYGSYEQYF. CDR3 DNA sequence: TGTGCCAGCACGGCCGGGACTAACTCCTATGGCTCCTACGAGCAGTACTTC. This sequence joins TRBV2 and TRBJ2-7, with 7 bases lining up with TRBD2. This CDR3 spans 17 amino acids. Trimming at V came to 7 bases and at J to 0 bases, leaving 15 bases not matched to a gene. Germline assignment: CDR1 SNHLY and CDR2 FYNNEI.

The chain joins TRBV5-6 to TRBJ2-7; 9 nucleotides align to TRBD1. Germline V gene sequence: CDR1 SGHDT, CDR2 YYEEEE. This CDR3 is 14 amino acids long. J gave up 4 bases and V 3 bases, and 5 bases lay outside the gene matches. The CDR3: CASSWGQGGYEQYF. CDR3 DNA sequence: TGTGCCAGCAGCTGGGGACAGGGAGGGTACGAGCAGTACTTC. Drawing the rest from reference TRBV5-6 and TRBJ2-7, the complete variable domain is DAGVTQSPTHLIKTRGQQVTLRCSPKSGHDTVSWYQQALGQGPQFIFQYYEEEERQRGNFPDRFSGHQFPNYSSELNVNALLLGDSALYLCASSWGQGGYEQYFGPGTRLTVT.

The rearrangement joins TRBV5-4 to TRBJ1-6; D may be TRBD1 (6 bases). The germline CDR1 and CDR2 sequences are SGHNT and YYREEE (reference sequence). The V end lost 5 bases, the J end lost 9 bases, and 12 bases lay between the germline ends. The CDR3 has 13 residues. The CDR3 sequence is CASRYRESSPLHF. In DNA form, the CDR3 reads TGTGCCAGCAGATACAGGGAAAGTTCACCCCTCCACTTT.

The chain has TRBV27 and TRBJ2-3; D remains unclear. The V gene's germline CDR1 is MNHEY and CDR2 SMNVEV (reference sequence). V lost 7 bases to trimming and J lost 2 bases, with 10 bases between them. The CDR3 sequence is 13 residues long. For the CDR3, the DNA is TGTGCCAGCACTGCGCGGCTCACAGATACGCAGTATTTT. Protein sequence: CASTARLTDTQYF.

The V and J genes are TRBV3-1 (or the pseudogene TRBV3-2) and TRBJ1-2; D gene unclear. V lost 4 bases to trimming and J lost 8 bases, with 17 bases between them. Germline V lookup: CDR1 LGHDT, CDR2 YNNKEL (reference sequence). The length of the CDR3 is 14 residues. As DNA, the CDR3 is TGTGCCAGCAGCCCCGACACGGGGTTATACGGCTACACCTTC. This translates into CASSPDTGLYGYTF.

This chain connects TRBV6-1 to TRBJ2-1; maybe TRBD1 (5 bases). Germline V gene sequence: CDR1 MNHNS, CDR2 SASEGT. Trimming took 2 bases from V and 8 from J, leaving 7 bases between them. CDR3 length equals 12 residues. CDR3 loop: CASSERGHEQFF. The CDR3 bases are TGTGCCAGCAGTGAAAGGGGCCATGAGCAGTTCTTC.

This chain uses TRBV5-4 with TRBJ2-1, with TRBD1 identical over 8 bases. The V gene end was trimmed by 4 bases and the J gene end by 10 bases; junction bases not matched to a gene: 10. In germline, CDR1 is SGHNT, CDR2 YYREEE (reference sequence). The CDR3 extends over 14 amino acids. The CDR3 nucleotides read TGTGCCAGCAGCGAAGGACAGGGTTACGGGGAGCAGTTCTTC. Amino acid sequence: CASSEGQGYGEQFF.

The J gene is TRBJ2-7, the V gene TRBV6-2 or TRBV6-3; 7 bases line up with TRBD1. Germline trimming cut 4 bases from V and 0 bases from J; bases unmatched to any gene: 6. This CDR3 contains 15 residues. CDR1 is MNHEY, CDR2 SVGEGT, per germline. The CDR3 loop reads CASSFQGVNSYEQYF. In DNA, the CDR3 is TGTGCCAGCAGTTTTCAGGGGGTCAACTCCTACGAGCAGTACTTC.

The chain couples TRBV29-1 to TRBJ2-1, with 7 positions matching TRBD1. The CDR3 runs to 14 residues. Germline V gene lookup returns CDR1 SQVTM and CDR2 ANQGSEA. The J segment lost 9 bases and the V segment lost 2 bases, leaving 10 bases of the junction unmatched. The chain's CDR3 is CSVEYRGRSGEQFF. CDR3 DNA: TGCAGCGTTGAATATAGGGGGCGCAGTGGTGAGCAGTTCTTC.

The CDR3, as DNA: TGTGCCAGCAGCTTAGCTCTAGCGGGGAGGGATACGCAGTATTTT. Translated: CASSLALAGRDTQYF. The gene calls are TRBV7-2 and TRBJ2-3, with TRBD2 matching over 9 bases. CDR1 is SGHTA and CDR2 is FQGNSA in the germline V gene. This CDR3 spans 15 amino acids. V shed 0 bases and J 6 bases; nucleotides not matched to a gene: 4.